This T cell receptor beta chain derives from a study of T-cell reconstitution after alpha-beta-depleted transplantation in children. On this clonotype itself: Its antigen is still unknown.

General study findings and limits: Newly produced T cells mostly provided counts and TCRbeta diversity after one year, as hyperexpanded clones declined.

The authors prepared the TCRbeta library with unique molecular identifiers. TCRdb used MiXCR to reprocess the PCR reads, holding one entry per CDR3 protein. The repertoire holds fewer than 700,000 distinct CDR3 sequences, with 10% to 15% as singletons. The CDR3 runs to 16 residues. Losses at the gene ends were 2 bases for V and 2 bases for J; bases not matched to a gene: 8. Germline values: CDR1 MNHEY, CDR2 SVGAGI. The specimen comprised PBMCs, mostly from graft donor cells, sampled 360 days after TCRalphabeta/CD19-depleted stem cell transplant. This TCR was recovered from a male patient younger than 18 who had a stem cell transplant for acute myeloid leukemia, so the T cells may come from the graft donor. The chain uses TRBV6-5 and TRBJ2-5; 7 nucleotides line up with TRBD1. As DNA, the CDR3 is TGTGCCAGCAGTTACCGCCTCGGACAGGCACAAGAGACCCAGTACTTC. This codes for CASSYRLGQAQETQYF.